A single sample gave rise to the 21 T cell receptor beta chains below, sequenced in a study of T cells expressing NK-cell markers. Reprocessing the 5' RACE reads, TCRdb reports a single entry for every CDR3 protein and omits DNA. This specimen shows 140,000 or so distinct CDR3 sequences; the ten leading clones hold roughly 12%. Sequenced: blood T cells: a sorted CD56 or NKG2C T cell subset, CD4+ or CD8+ T cells, or bulk PBMC T cells (not recorded which). The receptors here all came from a man younger than 35 in good health.

V gene TRBV7-6 combines with J gene TRBJ1-6. Per germline, CDR1 SGHVS and CDR2 FNYEAQ. This CDR3 is 15 amino acids long. The CDR3 loop is CASREGTFDNSPLHF.

The rearrangement joins TRBV27 to TRBJ2-2; TCRdb's D call, TRBD2, is unchecked because there is no DNA. This CDR3 is 16 amino acids long. From germline, CDR1 is MNHEY and CDR2 SMNVEV (reference sequence). CDR3 in amino acids: CASSGLAGANTGELFF.

The rearrangement links TRBV7-9 to TRBJ1-1; the TCRdb D gene call, TRBD1, has no DNA to confirm it. The CDR3 loop spans 12 amino acids. Germline CDR1 and CDR2: SEHNR and FQNEAQ (reference sequence). The chain's CDR3 is CASNPANGEAFF.

The chain recombines TRBV30 with TRBJ2-2; checking the TCRdb D call of TRBD1 is not possible without DNA. CDR1 GTSNPN and CDR2 SVGIG come from the germline V gene (reference sequence). The CDR3 is 12 amino acids. CDR3 sequence reads: CAWGTVLGELFF.

This CDR3 is CASSLVQGTYNEQFF. The V gene is TRBV7-9, the J gene TRBJ2-1; TCRdb returns TRBD1, unconfirmable since there is no DNA. Germline values: CDR1 SEHNR, CDR2 FQNEAQ (reference sequence). This CDR3 spans 15 amino acids.

The chain employs TRBV4-3 and TRBJ2-7. CDR1 and CDR2 from the germline V gene are LGHNA and YSLEER. The CDR3 loop spans 15 amino acids. The CDR3 is CASSQESAYGYEQYF.

The chain joins TRBV28 to TRBJ2-2; the TCRdb D gene call, TRBD1, has no DNA to confirm it. The CDR3 loop spans 14 amino acids. The germline V gene has CDR1 MDHEN and CDR2 SYDVKM. CDR3 sequence: CASSLGASTGELFF.

This chain joins TRBV29-1 and TRBJ1-2; TCRdb lists TRBD1, though no DNA is available to test this call. The CDR3 spans 15 residues. The germline gives CDR1 SQVTM, CDR2 ANQGSEA. This CDR3 is CSVEAGARSGYGYTF.

The chain links TRBV4-3 to TRBJ2-5. The germline V gene encodes CDR1 LGHNA and CDR2 YSLEER. The CDR3 has 15 amino acids. The CDR3 sequence is CASSQGLKFKETQYF.

V usage is TRBV6-5 and J usage is TRBJ2-3; TCRdb outputs TRBD1, but without DNA this stays unchecked. CDR1 is MNHEY, CDR2 SVGAGI, per germline. The CDR3 sequence is 17 residues long. Here the CDR3 reads CASSYSPRTGRTDTQYF.

V is TRBV4-3 and J is TRBJ2-2; TCRdb picks TRBD2, but there is no DNA to check that call. CDR1 LGHNA and CDR2 YSLEER come from the germline V gene. CDR3 length: 15 amino acids. This CDR3 reads CASSPRTSLTGELFF.

The gene calls are TRBV4-1 and TRBJ1-1; the D call of TRBD1 rests on TCRdb alone, since no DNA is present to check it. The CDR3 is made up of 14 amino acids. Germline assignment: CDR1 MGHRA and CDR2 YSYEKL. This CDR3 is CASSQTRVNTEAFF.

The V call is TRBV30, the J call TRBJ2-7; TCRdb picks TRBD1, but there is no DNA to check that call. The V gene's germline CDR1 is GTSNPN and CDR2 SVGIG (reference sequence). The CDR3 length is 13 residues. The CDR3 here is CAWRIQGAYEQYF.

This chain links TRBV12-3 or TRBV12-4 with TRBJ2-3; TCRdb calls TRBD1, which cannot be checked without DNA. The CDR3 sequence is 16 residues long. This CDR3 reads CASNLPAAGGTDTQYF.

The V call is TRBV18, the J call TRBJ2-5; TCRdb's D call of TRBD1 is untestable without DNA. Germline CDR1 reads KGHSH; CDR2 reads LQKENI. The length of the CDR3 is 16 residues. The CDR3 here is CASSPRDTGRQETQYF.

The CDR3 region is CASSSISGTGVNNEQFF. The chain employs TRBV7-3 and TRBJ2-1; TCRdb outputs TRBD1, but without DNA this stays unchecked. The length of the CDR3 is 17 residues. Looked up from germline, CDR1 is SGHTA and CDR2 is FQGTGA.

The chain's CDR3 is CASSSGQGDNQPQHF. V usage is TRBV7-9 and J usage is TRBJ1-5; TCRdb picks TRBD1, but there is no DNA to check that call. The CDR3 runs 15 residues. Germline lookup yields CDR1 SEHNR and CDR2 FQNEAQ (reference sequence). Complete variable domain (other parts from reference TRBV7-9 and TRBJ1-5): DTGVSQNPRHKITKRGQNVTFRCDPISEHNRLYWYRQTLGQGPEFLTYFQNEAQLEKSRLLSDRFSAERPKGSFSTLEIQRTEQGDSAMYLCASSSGQGDNQPQHFGDGTRLSIL.

The chain employs TRBV7-9 and TRBJ2-5; TCRdb indicates TRBD2, and absent DNA this call remains unverified. The CDR3 extends over 16 amino acids. From germline, CDR1 is SEHNR and CDR2 FQNEAQ (reference sequence). CDR3 sequence reads: CASSHWLAGFQETQYF. The variable domain in full, completed from reference TRBV7-9 and TRBJ2-5, reads DTGVSQNPRHKITKRGQNVTFRCDPISEHNRLYWYRQTLGQGPEFLTYFQNEAQLEKSRLLSDRFSAERPKGSFSTLEIQRTEQGDSAMYLCASSHWLAGFQETQYFGPGTRLLVL.

The chain recombines TRBV5-1 with TRBJ2-5; the D gene TCRdb calls, TRBD2, cannot be checked with no DNA. Germline values: CDR1 SGHRS, CDR2 YFSETQ. This CDR3 spans 17 amino acids. The CDR3 is CASSLAGALGHQETQYF.

The V gene is TRBV25-1, the J gene TRBJ2-5; checking the TCRdb D call of TRBD1 is not possible without DNA. The germline V gene encodes CDR1 MGHDK and CDR2 SYGVNS. This CDR3 has 16 amino acids. CDR3 protein: CASSELLGADKETQYF.

This chain links TRBV29-1 with TRBJ2-5; TCRdb's assignment of TRBD2 cannot be checked, as there is no DNA. The germline gives CDR1 SQVTM, CDR2 ANQGSEA. The CDR3 runs 12 residues. CDR3 sequence: CSGTSEAETQYF.